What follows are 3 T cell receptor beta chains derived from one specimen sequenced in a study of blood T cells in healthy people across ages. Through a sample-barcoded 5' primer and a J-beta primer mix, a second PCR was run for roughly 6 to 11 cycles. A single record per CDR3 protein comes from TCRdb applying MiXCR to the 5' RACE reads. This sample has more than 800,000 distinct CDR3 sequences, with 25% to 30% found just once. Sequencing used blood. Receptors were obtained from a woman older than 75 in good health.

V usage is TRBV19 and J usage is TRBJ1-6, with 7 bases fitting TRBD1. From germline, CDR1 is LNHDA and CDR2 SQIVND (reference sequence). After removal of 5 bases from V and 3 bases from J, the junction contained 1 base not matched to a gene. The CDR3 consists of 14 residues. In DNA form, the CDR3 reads TGTGCCAGTAGTGGACAGGTCTATAATTCACCCCTCCACTTT. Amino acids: CASSGQVYNSPLHF.

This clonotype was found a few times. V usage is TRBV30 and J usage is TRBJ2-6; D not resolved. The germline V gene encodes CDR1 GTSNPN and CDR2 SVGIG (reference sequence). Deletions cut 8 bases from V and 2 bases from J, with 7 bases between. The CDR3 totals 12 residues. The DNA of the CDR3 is TGTGCCAGATCTGCTGGGGCCAACGTCCTGACTTTC. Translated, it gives CARSAGANVLTF.

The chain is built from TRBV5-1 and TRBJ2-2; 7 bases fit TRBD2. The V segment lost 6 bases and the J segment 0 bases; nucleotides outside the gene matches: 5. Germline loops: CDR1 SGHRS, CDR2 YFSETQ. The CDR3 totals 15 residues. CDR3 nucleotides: TGCGCCAGCACCCCCGGGACTACGAACACCGGGGAGCTGTTTTTT. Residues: CASTPGTTNTGELFF. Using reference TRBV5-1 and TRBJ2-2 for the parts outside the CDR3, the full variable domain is KAGVTQTPRYLIKTRGQQVTLSCSPISGHRSVSWYQQTPGQGLQFLFEYFSETQRNKGNFPGRFSGRQFSNSRSEMNVSTLELGDSALYLCASTPGTTNTGELFFGEGSRLTVL.